This is a list of T cell receptor beta chains from one sample in a study of Ad26.COV2.S vaccination and SARS-CoV-2 variants. Some clones are missing from TCRdb's copy, which holds only in-frame ones; the method was immunoSEQ multiplex PCR. Counted here are about 440,000 clones, 90% occurring once; the ten biggest clones make up around 4.5%. The specimen was peripheral blood, collected in a trial of Ad26.COV2.S vaccine versus placebo. Receptors originate from a person between 18 and 65 years old who received the Ad26.COV2.S COVID-19 vaccine or a placebo. Each CDR3 is given with its conserved first and last residue. Fields, in order: V gene, clone size, J gene, D gene, CDR3 protein, CDR3 DNA. The D gene is left open where the match is weak. Size is omitted from some rows. Given values are once, few, many or a class for expanded clones.

TRBV7-9	-	TRBJ1-4	-	CASSLDRAGEKLFF	TGTGCCAGCAGCTTAGACAGGGCTGGGGAAAAACTGTTTTTT
TRBV7-9	-	TRBJ2-7	TRBD2	CASSLREGLDYEQYF	TGTGCCAGCAGCTTAAGAGAGGGACTAGACTACGAGCAGTACTTC
TRBV28	-	TRBJ1-1	TRBD1	CASIQTGGEAFF	TGTGCCAGCATCCAGACAGGGGGTGAAGCTTTCTTT
TRBV20-1	-	TRBJ1-1	-	CSARGSTEAFF	TGCAGTGCTAGAGGAAGCACTGAAGCTTTCTTT
TRBV7-9	-	TRBJ2-5	-	CASSWTEYQETQYF	TGTGCCAGCAGCTGGACGGAGTACCAAGAGACCCAGTACTTC
TRBV21-1	-	TRBJ1-1	-	CASSKFEGMSVGTEAFF	TGTGCCAGCAGCAAATTTGAGGGGATGTCGGTGGGCACTGAAGCTTTCTTT
TRBV7-9	-	TRBJ2-3	-	CASSLGGEADTQYF	TGTGCCAGCAGCTTAGGCGGGGAGGCAGATACGCAGTATTTT
TRBV2	-	TRBJ1-1	-	CASNKQGKGDTEAFF	TGTGCCAGCAACAAACAGGGAAAGGGTGACACTGAAGCTTTCTTT
TRBV27	-	TRBJ2-4	-	CASSLGSKNIQYF	TGTGCCAGCAGTTTAGGGTCCAAAAACATTCAGTACTTC
TRBV19	-	TRBJ1-1	-	CASSIRRVSGMNTEAFF	TGTGCCAGTAGTATCAGGAGGGTTTCTGGGATGAACACTGAAGCTTTCTTT
TRBV3-1/TRBV3-2	-	TRBJ1-4	-	CASSQEVPTNEKLFF	TGTGCCAGCAGCCAAGAAGTACCAACTAATGAAAAACTGTTTTTT
TRBV19	few	TRBJ1-4	-	CASSIQGINEKLFF	TGTGCCAGTAGTATCCAGGGGATTAATGAAAAACTGTTTTTT
TRBV18	-	TRBJ2-3	-	CASSAGTPARTDTQYF	TGTGCCAGCTCAGCAGGGACTCCTGCACGCACAGATACGCAGTATTTT
TRBV4-2	-	TRBJ2-1	TRBD1	CASSQDYRGLNEQFF	TGTGCCAGCAGCCAAGATTACAGGGGGCTCAATGAGCAGTTCTTC
TRBV28	-	TRBJ2-1	-	CASSFSDREQFF	TGTGCCAGCAGTTTCTCCGACAGGGAGCAGTTCTTC
TRBV7-2	-	TRBJ2-3	-	CASSRASSTDTQYF	TGTGCCAGCAGCCGGGCTAGCTCCACAGATACGCAGTATTTT
TRBV9	-	TRBJ2-3	TRBD2	CASSVAGLAGEDTQYF	TGTGCCAGCAGCGTAGCGGGCCTAGCGGGAGAAGATACGCAGTATTTT
TRBV14	once	TRBJ2-1	TRBD2	CASSLGRGAYNEQFF	TGTGCCAGCAGCCTCGGGAGGGGCGCCTACAATGAGCAGTTCTTC